A selection of T cell receptor beta chains follows, all from one sample in a study of blood T cell repertoires in COVID-19. Sequencing was performed with immunoSEQ multiplex PCR; in TCRdb, only in-frame clones are kept and a portion is missing. The top ten clones hold less than 4% of a sample with some 250,000 clones, 89% of them seen once. Sequenced: PBMCs or T cells enriched from blood (not recorded which). These receptor sequences come from a woman in her 30s with acute COVID-19. CDR3s include the opening cysteine and the closing phenylalanine or tryptophan. A D gene is named only where the DNA matches it firmly. Rows give clone size only sometimes, using once, few, many, or a class for an expanded clone.

j_call,v_call,d_call,clone_size,cdr3_aa,cdr3_nt
TRBJ2-5,TRBV11-3,TRBD1,-,CASSPEQGAGETQYF,TGTGCCAGCAGCCCAGAACAGGGGGCGGGAGAGACCCAGTACTTC
TRBJ2-3,TRBV18,TRBD1,-,CASSHRDRGLDTQYF,TGTGCCAGCTCACACCGGGACAGGGGTTTAGATACGCAGTATTTT
TRBJ1-5,TRBV19,TRBD1,-,CASNPEQGAYQPQHF,TGTGCCAGTAATCCCGAACAGGGGGCTTATCAGCCCCAGCATTTT
TRBJ1-1,TRBV19,TRBD1,-,CASSDGTGRGNTEAFF,TGTGCCAGTAGTGACGGGACAGGCAGGGGGAACACTGAAGCTTTCTTT
TRBJ2-7,TRBV7-2,-,-,CASSLAVYEQYF,TGTGCCAGCAGCTTAGCCGTCTACGAGCAGTACTTC
TRBJ2-3,TRBV5-6,TRBD2,-,CASSPGLSETTSTDTQYF,TGTGCCAGCAGCCCGGGACTATCCGAGACTACTAGCACAGATACGCAGTATTTT
TRBJ1-2,TRBV30,TRBD1,-,CAWSVTGEGYTF,TGTGCCTGGAGTGTGACAGGGGAAGGCTACACCTTC
TRBJ1-1,TRBV6-5,TRBD1,-,CASSDRGRYGEAFF,TGTGCCAGCAGCGACAGGGGGCGTTATGGTGAAGCTTTCTTT
TRBJ1-1,TRBV2,-,-,CASTLDTLNTEAFF,TGTGCCAGCACACTAGACACCCTTAACACTGAAGCTTTCTTT
TRBJ2-2,TRBV6-6,-,-,CASIKRNTGELFF,TGTGCCAGCATAAAGCGGAACACCGGGGAGCTGTTTTTT
TRBJ2-3,TRBV14,-,-,CASVGGARVDTQYF,TGTGCCAGTGTGGGTGGGGCGCGAGTAGATACGCAGTATTTT
TRBJ1-5,TRBV3-1/TRBV3-2,TRBD1,once,CASSQGGQGGNQPQHF,TGTGCCAGCAGCCAAGGAGGACAGGGAGGCAATCAGCCCCAGCATTTT
TRBJ1-6,TRBV4-1,TRBD1,-,CASRTGESSYNSPLHF,TGCGCCAGCAGAACAGGGGAGAGCTCCTATAATTCACCCCTCCACTTT
TRBJ1-4,TRBV4-3,-,-,CASSQVGREKLFF,TGCGCCAGCAGCCAAGTGGGGCGGGAAAAACTGTTTTTT
TRBJ1-6,TRBV2,-,-,CASSEDYYNSPLHF,TGTGCCAGCAGTGAAGATTACTATAATTCACCCCTCCACTTT
TRBJ1-1,TRBV18,-,-,CASSPTRGGSLNTEAFF,TGTGCCAGCTCACCAACAAGGGGGGGGTCATTGAACACTGAAGCTTTCTTT
TRBJ2-7,TRBV7-9,-,-,CASSPDGGAVSYEQYF,TGTGCCAGCAGCCCGGATGGGGGGGCGGTATCCTACGAGCAGTACTTC
TRBJ2-7,TRBV25-1,TRBD2,-,CASSMSREGEQYF,TGTGCCAGCTCCATGAGCAGGGAGGGTGAGCAGTACTTC
TRBJ2-2,TRBV15,TRBD1,-,CATGRDRFVGELFF,TGTGCCACCGGGCGGGACAGGTTCGTCGGGGAGCTGTTTTTT
TRBJ2-7,TRBV2,TRBD1,-,CASSSDRASYEQYF,TGTGCCAGCAGTTCGGACAGGGCATCCTACGAGCAGTACTTC
TRBJ2-1,TRBV29-1,TRBD2,-,CSAETSGGSNEQFF,TGCAGCGCAGAAACTAGCGGGGGTAGTAATGAGCAGTTCTTC
TRBJ1-6,TRBV7-8,TRBD1,once,CASSLDRGGDSPLHF,TGTGCCAGCAGCTTAGACAGGGGGGGTGATTCACCCCTCCACTTT
TRBJ1-1,TRBV5-5,TRBD1,-,CASSSPQGSTEAFF,TGTGCCAGCAGCTCGCCACAGGGGAGCACTGAAGCTTTCTTT
TRBJ1-2,TRBV2,TRBD1,-,CASRPTGGGFYGYTF,TGTGCCAGCAGACCCACAGGGGGCGGATTCTATGGCTACACCTTC
TRBJ1-1,TRBV6-5,TRBD1,-,CASSYSGDSLNTEAFF,TGTGCCAGCAGTTACTCGGGGGACAGCCTGAACACTGAAGCTTTCTTT
TRBJ1-5,TRBV15,-,-,CATSRDKGAYQPQHF,TGTGCCACCAGCAGAGATAAAGGGGCCTATCAGCCCCAGCATTTT
TRBJ2-1,TRBV6-1,TRBD2,-,CASNERGASRDEQFF,TGTGCCAGCAACGAGCGGGGGGCTTCTCGGGATGAGCAGTTCTTC
TRBJ2-5,TRBV5-5,-,-,CASSLGQSLQETQYF,TGTGCCAGCAGCTTGGGACAGTCTCTGCAAGAGACCCAGTACTTC
TRBJ1-2,TRBV7-3,-,-,CASSSSADYGYTF,TGTGCCAGCAGCTCAAGCGCAGACTATGGCTACACCTTC
TRBJ1-2,TRBV19,TRBD1,-,CATTPGTGADGYTF,TGTGCCACCACCCCCGGGACAGGGGCCGATGGCTACACCTTC
TRBJ1-2,TRBV5-6,-,-,CASSQTTVRYGYTF,TGTGCCAGCAGCCAAACTACCGTACGCTATGGCTACACCTTC
TRBJ1-2,TRBV27,TRBD1,-,CASSLLRGTGDGYTF,TGTGCCAGCAGTTTACTCAGGGGGACAGGGGATGGCTACACCTTC
TRBJ1-5,TRBV28,TRBD1,-,CASSAIGTGGNQPQHF,TGTGCCAGCAGTGCAATTGGGACAGGGGGCAATCAGCCCCAGCATTTT
TRBJ2-1,TRBV3-1/TRBV3-2,TRBD2,-,CASSQELAGGPGASYNEQFF,TGTGCCAGCAGCCAAGAATTAGCGGGGGGCCCCGGAGCCTCCTACAATGAGCAGTTCTTC
TRBJ2-1,TRBV7-2,TRBD2,-,CASSLRLAGTYNEQFF,TGTGCCAGCAGCTTAAGACTAGCGGGGACCTACAATGAGCAGTTCTTC
TRBJ2-1,TRBV10-3,TRBD2,once,CAISATSGEENEQFF,TGTGCCATCAGTGCGACTAGCGGGGAGGAGAATGAGCAGTTCTTC
TRBJ1-2,TRBV24-1,TRBD1,-,CATSDPGQGGYGYTF,TGTGCCACCAGTGATCCCGGACAGGGCGGGTATGGCTACACCTTC
TRBJ1-3,TRBV10-3,-,-,CAISDQGSIGNTIYF,TGTGCCATCAGTGACCAGGGATCCATTGGAAACACCATATATTTT
TRBJ2-1,TRBV2,-,once,CASNRGRSSYNEQFF,TGTGCCAGCAACCGAGGTAGGAGCTCCTACAATGAGCAGTTCTTC
TRBJ2-3,TRBV5-8,TRBD1,-,CASSSGQGMTDTQYF,TGTGCCAGCAGCTCCGGACAGGGGATGACAGATACGCAGTATTTT
TRBJ1-2,TRBV29-1,TRBD1,-,CSVDQDRDVYGYTF,TGCAGCGTGGACCAGGACAGGGACGTCTATGGCTACACCTTC
TRBJ2-1,TRBV12-5,TRBD1,-,CASGLGTGGWNEQFF,TGTGCTAGTGGTTTGGGGACAGGGGGCTGGAATGAGCAGTTCTTC
TRBJ1-1,TRBV5-4,TRBD1,once,CASSPSGQPNTEAFF,TGTGCCAGCAGCCCGTCGGGACAGCCGAACACTGAAGCTTTCTTT
TRBJ1-1,TRBV7-2,-,-,CASSLRQFSEAFF,TGTGCCAGCAGCCTTCGACAGTTCTCTGAAGCTTTCTTT
TRBJ1-1,TRBV18,-,-,CASQPLTDMNTEAFF,TGTGCCAGCCAACCCCTGACTGATATGAACACTGAAGCTTTCTTT
TRBJ2-2,TRBV4-2,-,-,CASSQDHPVPGELFF,TGTGCCAGCAGCCAAGATCACCCAGTACCCGGGGAGCTGTTTTTT
TRBJ1-2,TRBV30,-,once,CAWSVPVQGGFYGYTF,TGTGCCTGGAGTGTTCCAGTCCAAGGGGGATTCTATGGCTACACCTTC
TRBJ1-2,TRBV6-5,-,-,CASSPPREGYGYTF,TGTGCCAGCAGTCCACCGCGGGAGGGCTATGGCTACACCTTC
TRBJ2-2,TRBV7-3,TRBD2,-,CASSRTGLGNTGELFF,TGTGCCAGCAGCCGGACGGGACTAGGAAACACCGGGGAGCTGTTTTTT
TRBJ2-3,TRBV12-5,-,-,CASGLGQSSTDTQYF,TGTGCTAGTGGTTTGGGACAGTCTAGCACAGATACGCAGTATTTT
TRBJ2-7,TRBV4-3,TRBD1,-,CASSHKGQGPYEQYF,TGCGCCAGCAGCCATAAGGGACAGGGCCCCTACGAGCAGTACTTC
TRBJ2-4,TRBV5-1,TRBD1,-,CASQDGQGGLVDIQYF,TGCGCCAGCCAAGATGGACAGGGGGGTTTAGTTGACATTCAGTACTTC